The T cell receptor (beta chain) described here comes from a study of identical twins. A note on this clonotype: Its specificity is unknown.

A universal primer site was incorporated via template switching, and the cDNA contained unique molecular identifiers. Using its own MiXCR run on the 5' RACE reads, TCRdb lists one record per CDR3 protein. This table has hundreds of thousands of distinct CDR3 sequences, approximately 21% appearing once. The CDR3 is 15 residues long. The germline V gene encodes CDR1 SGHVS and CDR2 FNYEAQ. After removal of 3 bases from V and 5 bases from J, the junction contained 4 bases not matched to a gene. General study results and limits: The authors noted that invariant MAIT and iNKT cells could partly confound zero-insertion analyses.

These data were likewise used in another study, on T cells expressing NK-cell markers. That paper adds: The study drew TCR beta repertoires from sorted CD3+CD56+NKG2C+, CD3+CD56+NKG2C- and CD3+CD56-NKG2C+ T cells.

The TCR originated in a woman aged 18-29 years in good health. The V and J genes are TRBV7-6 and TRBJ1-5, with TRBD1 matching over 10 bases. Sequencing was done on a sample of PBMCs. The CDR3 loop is CASSLGQGFDQPQHF. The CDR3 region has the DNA TGTGCCAGCAGCTTGGGACAGGGGTTTGATCAGCCCCAGCATTTT.